These 8 T cell receptor beta chains were sequenced from one sample in a study of blood T cell repertoires in COVID-19 (dated by TCRdb to about 2020). Library creation used the immunoSEQ multiplex PCR assay. TCRdb's version of the immuneACCESS table is confined to in-frame rearrangements and falls short of the full clone set. An unresolved V gene accounts for under half of the shortfall where checked; the remainder is of unknown origin. The sample table holds approximately 60,000 clones, of which 79% were seen once. The ten largest clones add up to roughly 20% of the sample. Sample: peripheral blood. These receptors came from a woman older than 75 with active or convalescent COVID-19.

This chain connects TRBV19 to TRBJ1-5; weak D call: TRBD1 (6 bases). This CDR3 is built from 17 residues. The germline V gene encodes CDR1 LNHDA and CDR2 SQIVND (reference sequence). V was trimmed by 7 bases and J by 5 bases, leaving 24 bases between them. The CDR3: CASTSSGAVSTYQPQHF. The CDR3 region has the DNA TGTGCCAGTACCAGCTCAGGGGCCGTGTCCACATATCAGCCCCAGCATTTT.

J is TRBJ1-1 and V is TRBV5-8; TRBD1 aligns across 8 bases. Germline assignment: CDR1 SGHTS and CDR2 YDEGEE. V gave up 1 base and J gave up 4 bases; unmatched junction bases: 0. The CDR3 contains 13 residues. The CDR3 region has the DNA TGTGCCAGCAGCTTGACAGGGGGCACTGAAGCTTTCTTT. It encodes CASSLTGGTEAFF. Full variable domain (rest looked up from reference TRBV5-8 and TRBJ1-1): EAGVTQSPTHLIKTRGQQATLRCSPISGHTSVYWYQQALGLGLQFLLWYDEGEERNRGNFPPRFSGRQFPNYSSELNVNALELEDSALYLCASSLTGGTEAFFGQGTRLTVV.

The table lists this clone with a few counts. The chain carries TRBV6-5 and TRBJ2-7; maybe TRBD1 (6 bases). Trimming took 2 bases from V and 4 from J, leaving 15 bases between them. This CDR3 comprises 15 residues. Germline V CDR1 and CDR2: MNHEY, SVGAGI. The CDR3 DNA sequence: TGTGCCAGCAGTTACGGGGACACGTCCCCGTACGAGCAGTACTTC. Translating it yields CASSYGDTSPYEQYF.

This chain links TRBV18 with TRBJ2-7; 8 nucleotides agree with TRBD1. With V trimmed by 3 bases and J by 2 bases, 3 bases remained unmatched. From germline, CDR1 is KGHSH and CDR2 LQKENI. The CDR3 covers 14 residues. The CDR3 DNA reads as TGTGCCAGCTCACCGGGGGACAGGACCTACGAGCAGTACTTC. Residues: CASSPGDRTYEQYF.

The chain has TRBV7-3 and TRBJ2-1, with 13 positions matching TRBD2. J was trimmed by 3 bases and V by 5 bases; bases with no gene match: 1. The CDR3 is made up of 15 amino acids. Germline CDR1 reads SGHTA; CDR2 reads FQGTGA. The CDR3 sequence is CASSRTSGGYNEQFF. In nucleotides, the CDR3 is TGTGCCAGCAGCCGGACTAGCGGGGGCTACAATGAGCAGTTCTTC.

The rearrangement uses TRBV6-5 and TRBJ1-4; D unclear. CDR3 size: 15 residues. Trimming cost V 6 bases and J 0 bases, with 11 bases left between them. CDR1 is MNHEY and CDR2 is SVGAGI in the germline V gene. Here the CDR3 DNA reads TGTGCCAGCAGCCCCATAAGCACAACTAATGAAAAACTGTTTTTT. Translated, it gives CASSPISTTNEKLFF.

The chain employs TRBV15 and TRBJ1-4; D unresolved. The V end lost 2 bases, the J end lost 5 bases, and 3 bases lay between the germline ends. CDR3 size: 12 residues. Per germline, CDR1 LNHNV and CDR2 YYDKDF (reference sequence). CDR3 residues: CATSRQNEKLFF. DNA for the CDR3: TGTGCCACCAGCAGACAGAATGAAAAACTGTTTTTT.

The rearrangement joins TRBV10-2 to TRBJ2-3; D may be TRBD2 (6 bases). The ends were cut back, 6 bases at V and 0 bases at J, with 10 bases in the middle. The CDR3 has 14 amino acids. Germline V gene lookup returns CDR1 WSHSY and CDR2 SAAADI. This chain's CDR3 is CASSLGTSTDTQYF. The DNA of the CDR3 is TGCGCCAGCAGCCTCGGGACTAGCACAGATACGCAGTATTTT.